This T cell receptor beta chain appears in the sequencing data of a study of cytomegalovirus exposure and HLA in healthy donors. Across the study: Most donors, roughly 82% of approximately 400 genotyped, fell in the Caucasian-associated ancestry cluster. The study's findings and limits: Being productive about 90% or about 30% of the time was typical of most TCR beta V segments in an earlier analysis. An ancestry cluster, one associated with Asian ancestry, reportedly showed fewer N-insertions than the approximately 720-donor mean in a later analysis.

The PCR employed 60 Vbeta primers together with 13 Jbeta primers. Profiling relied on immunoSEQ multiplex PCR, and the TCRdb table lists in-frame clones only, not all of them. The data show some 180,000 clones, with approximately 80% seen just once and about 1.3% held by the top ten. To note about this clone: Its antigen is not known.

In germline, CDR1 is MNHEY, CDR2 SVGAGI. After removal of 11 bases from V and 6 bases from J, the junction contained 12 bases not matched to a gene. This CDR3 has 15 amino acids. The chain links TRBV6-5 to TRBJ2-7; 14 nucleotides align to TRBD2. The sample was PBMCs. This sequence originates from a girl aged 5 to 17 in good health and CMV-seropositive. CDR3 loop: CASPQGTSGSSEQYF. The CDR3 bases are TGTGCCTCCCCCCAGGGGACTAGCGGGAGTAGCGAGCAGTACTTC.